This TCR beta chain was documented in a study of blood T cell repertoires in COVID-19. Overall study context: Sources were T cells, B-cell-depleted T cells, or PBMCs; the material itself was cDNA or gDNA.

Participants were aged roughly 18 to 90 years from roughly 25 US areas. Contact with a PCR-confirmed or clinician-diagnosed COVID-19 case occurred within 2 weeks of entry. TCRdb's copy holds only in-frame clones and misses some; the assay was immunoSEQ multiplex PCR. The table shows around 160,000 clones, with 80% to 85% occurring only once. CDR1 and CDR2 from the germline V gene are MGHRA and YSYEKL. This CDR3 has 13 amino acids. Between the trimmed V and J ends, which lost 0 bases and 6 bases, there was a span of 9 bases. The J gene is TRBJ2-7, the V gene TRBV4-1; possible D gene TRBD2, 5 bases. This TCR came from a woman aged 50 to 60 who had been exposed to COVID-19. The material sequenced was PBMCs or T cells enriched from blood (not recorded which). CDR3 DNA sequence: TGCGCCAGCAGCCAAGACCCGGGGTTCGAGCAGTACTTC. Translated: CASSQDPGFEQYF.